A selection of T cell receptor beta chains follows, all from one sample in a study of blood T cell repertoires in COVID-19. Sequencing used immunoSEQ multiplex PCR; TCRdb keeps in-frame clones, though not all of them. The sample yields about 190,000 clones, more than 75% seen once. The sequencing input was peripheral blood. The receptors derive from a human donor in a cohort sampled during active COVID-19. The CDR3 runs from the conserved cysteine through the conserved F or W. The order of the fields is V gene, D gene, CDR3 length, J gene, clone size, CDR3 protein, CDR3 DNA. The D gene is left open where the match is weak. Some rows mark clone size as missing; the rest say once, few, many or name a class of expanded clone.

v_gene: TRBV15
d_gene: -
len: 16
j_gene: TRBJ2-3
abundance: -
CDR3aa: CATSRVGGLRGDTQYF
CDR3nt: TGTGCCACCAGCAGAGTTGGTGGACTAAGAGGAGATACGCAGTATTTT

v_gene: TRBV2
d_gene: TRBD2
len: 19
j_gene: TRBJ2-1
abundance: -
CDR3aa: CASSITLAGGGRAYNEQFF
CDR3nt: TGTGCCAGCAGTATCACTCTAGCGGGGGGCGGAAGGGCCTACAATGAGCAGTTCTTC

v_gene: TRBV27
d_gene: -
len: 13
j_gene: TRBJ1-2
abundance: -
CDR3aa: CASSWSRGYGYTF
CDR3nt: TGTGCCAGCAGTTGGTCCAGGGGCTATGGCTACACCTTC

v_gene: TRBV6-5
d_gene: -
len: 15
j_gene: TRBJ2-1
abundance: few
CDR3aa: CASSYSTTVNNEQFF
CDR3nt: TGTGCCAGCAGTTACTCGACCACAGTGAACAATGAGCAGTTCTTC

v_gene: TRBV29-1
d_gene: -
len: 13
j_gene: TRBJ1-2
abundance: -
CDR3aa: CSVLTGSEGGYTF
CDR3nt: TGCAGCGTCCTGACAGGATCAGAAGGGGGCTACACCTTC

v_gene: TRBV6-5
d_gene: TRBD1
len: 14
j_gene: TRBJ2-5
abundance: -
CDR3aa: CASSLDRAEETQYF
CDR3nt: TGTGCCAGCAGTTTGGACAGGGCGGAAGAGACCCAGTACTTC

v_gene: TRBV7-2
d_gene: TRBD2
len: 17
j_gene: TRBJ2-7
abundance: -
CDR3aa: CASSLPAVLAGGHEQYF
CDR3nt: TGTGCCAGCAGCTTACCCGCGGTGCTAGCGGGAGGTCACGAGCAGTACTTC

v_gene: TRBV6-6
d_gene: -
len: 15
j_gene: TRBJ2-1
abundance: -
CDR3aa: CASSLTSLRGNEQFF
CDR3nt: TGTGCCAGCAGTTTAACTAGCTTGAGGGGCAATGAGCAGTTCTTC

v_gene: TRBV5-1
d_gene: -
len: 16
j_gene: TRBJ1-1
abundance: -
CDR3aa: CASSLETVRMNTEAFF
CDR3nt: TGCGCCAGCAGCTTGGAGACAGTTAGAATGAACACTGAAGCTTTCTTT

v_gene: TRBV5-4
d_gene: TRBD1
len: 15
j_gene: TRBJ2-7
abundance: -
CDR3aa: CASSLDRALVGEQYF
CDR3nt: TGTGCCAGCAGTTTGGACAGGGCTTTGGTTGGCGAGCAGTACTTC

v_gene: TRBV28
d_gene: TRBD2
len: 14
j_gene: TRBJ2-1
abundance: -
CDR3aa: CASSLGGRAFEQFF
CDR3nt: TGTGCCAGCAGTTTAGGCGGGAGGGCCTTTGAGCAGTTCTTC

v_gene: TRBV2
d_gene: TRBD1
len: 15
j_gene: TRBJ2-7
abundance: -
CDR3aa: CASSVSGQGSYEQYF
CDR3nt: TGTGCCAGCAGTGTATCAGGACAGGGGTCTTACGAGCAGTACTTC

v_gene: TRBV9
d_gene: TRBD2
len: 18
j_gene: TRBJ2-5
abundance: once
CDR3aa: CASSSGTSGGSGQETQYF
CDR3nt: TGTGCCAGCAGCAGTGGGACTAGCGGGGGGTCGGGCCAAGAGACCCAGTACTTC

v_gene: TRBV20-1
d_gene: -
len: 16
j_gene: TRBJ2-7
abundance: -
CDR3aa: CSASPGHLKLSYEQYF
CDR3nt: TGCAGTGCTAGTCCCGGACACCTAAAATTGTCCTACGAGCAGTACTTC

v_gene: TRBV7-2
d_gene: TRBD2
len: 15
j_gene: TRBJ2-1
abundance: -
CDR3aa: CASSLAFSGVGEQFF
CDR3nt: TGTGCCAGCAGCTTAGCGTTTAGCGGGGTCGGCGAGCAGTTCTTC

v_gene: TRBV28
d_gene: -
len: 15
j_gene: TRBJ2-5
abundance: -
CDR3aa: CASSSGSVSQETQYF
CDR3nt: TGTGCCAGCAGTTCCGGGTCGGTGAGTCAAGAGACCCAGTACTTC

v_gene: TRBV7-9
d_gene: -
len: 15
j_gene: TRBJ1-5
abundance: -
CDR3aa: CASSPRGGGSQPQHF
CDR3nt: TGTGCCAGCAGCCCCAGAGGGGGAGGGAGTCAGCCCCAGCATTTT

v_gene: TRBV2
d_gene: TRBD1
len: 13
j_gene: TRBJ2-7
abundance: -
CDR3aa: CASSDDRGIEQYF
CDR3nt: TGTGCCAGCAGTGACGACAGGGGAATCGAGCAGTACTTC

v_gene: TRBV30
d_gene: TRBD2
len: 14
j_gene: TRBJ2-7
abundance: -
CDR3aa: CAWSTGGVSYEQYF
CDR3nt: TGTGCCTGGAGTACGGGGGGGGTATCCTACGAGCAGTACTTC

v_gene: TRBV23-1
d_gene: TRBD2
len: 15
j_gene: TRBJ2-7
abundance: -
CDR3aa: CASNWGGTVDYEQYF
CDR3nt: TGCGCCAGCAATTGGGGGGGAACTGTAGACTACGAGCAGTACTTC

v_gene: TRBV28
d_gene: TRBD1
len: 18
j_gene: TRBJ2-6
abundance: -
CDR3aa: CASSLPGQGALGANVLTF
CDR3nt: TGTGCCAGCAGTTTACCTGGACAGGGGGCGCTTGGGGCCAACGTCCTGACTTTC

v_gene: TRBV30
d_gene: TRBD1
len: 12
j_gene: TRBJ2-5
abundance: -
CDR3aa: CAWDRGPETQYF
CDR3nt: TGTGCCTGGGACAGGGGGCCGGAGACCCAGTACTTC

v_gene: TRBV18
d_gene: TRBD2
len: 15
j_gene: TRBJ2-3
abundance: -
CDR3aa: CASSPLAGGPDTQYF
CDR3nt: TGTGCCAGCTCACCGCTAGCGGGAGGGCCAGATACGCAGTATTTT

v_gene: TRBV10-3
d_gene: -
len: 14
j_gene: TRBJ1-2
abundance: -
CDR3aa: CAISAPLEGYGYTF
CDR3nt: TGTGCCATCAGTGCCCCCTTGGAGGGCTATGGCTACACCTTC

v_gene: TRBV18
d_gene: -
len: 14
j_gene: TRBJ2-3
abundance: few
CDR3aa: CASSPLADTDTQYF
CDR3nt: TGTGCCAGCTCACCGTTAGCGGACACAGATACGCAGTATTTT

v_gene: TRBV27
d_gene: -
len: 13
j_gene: TRBJ1-2
abundance: -
CDR3aa: CASSLRGADGYTF
CDR3nt: TGTGCCAGCAGTTTAAGAGGCGCTGATGGCTACACCTTC

v_gene: TRBV6-1
d_gene: TRBD1
len: 17
j_gene: TRBJ2-7
abundance: -
CDR3aa: CASSEAKTGASRREQYF
CDR3nt: TGTGCCAGCAGTGAAGCGAAAACAGGGGCCTCCAGGCGGGAGCAGTACTTC

v_gene: TRBV27
d_gene: -
len: 15
j_gene: TRBJ2-7
abundance: -
CDR3aa: CASSPLIMGGYEQYF
CDR3nt: TGTGCCAGCAGTCCCCTCATTATGGGGGGTTACGAGCAGTACTTC

v_gene: TRBV20-1
d_gene: -
len: 11
j_gene: TRBJ2-3
abundance: -
CDR3aa: CSATFTDTQYF
CDR3nt: TGCAGTGCTACATTCACAGATACGCAGTATTTT

v_gene: TRBV19
d_gene: -
len: 13
j_gene: TRBJ1-1
abundance: -
CDR3aa: CASSITGNTEAFF
CDR3nt: TGTGCCAGTAGTATTACAGGGAACACTGAAGCTTTCTTT

v_gene: TRBV19
d_gene: -
len: 13
j_gene: TRBJ1-2
abundance: -
CDR3aa: CASRWIYREGYTF
CDR3nt: TGTGCCAGTAGATGGATTTACAGGGAAGGCTACACCTTC